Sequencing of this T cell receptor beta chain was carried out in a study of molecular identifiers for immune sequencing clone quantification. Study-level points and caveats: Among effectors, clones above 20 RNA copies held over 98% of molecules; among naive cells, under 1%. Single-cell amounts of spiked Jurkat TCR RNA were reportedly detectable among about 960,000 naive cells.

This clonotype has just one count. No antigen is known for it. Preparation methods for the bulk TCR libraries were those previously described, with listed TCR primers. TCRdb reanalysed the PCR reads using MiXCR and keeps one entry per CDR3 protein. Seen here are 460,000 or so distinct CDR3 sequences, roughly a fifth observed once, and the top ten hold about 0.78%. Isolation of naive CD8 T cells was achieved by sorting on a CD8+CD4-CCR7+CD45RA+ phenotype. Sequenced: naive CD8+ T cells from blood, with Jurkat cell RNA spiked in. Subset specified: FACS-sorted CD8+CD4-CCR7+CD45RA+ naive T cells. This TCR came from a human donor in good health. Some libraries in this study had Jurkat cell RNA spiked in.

DNA for the CDR3: TGTGCCAGCACCGGGCTGACTAGCGGGCCTGCCTACGAGCAGTACTTC. This translates into CASTGLTSGPAYEQYF. The chain joins TRBV28 to TRBJ2-7; 10 bases are shared with TRBD2. V dropped 7 bases and J dropped 2; count of bases not matched to a gene: 11. Germline CDR1 reads MDHEN; CDR2 reads SYDVKM. This CDR3 is built from 16 residues. The entire variable domain, with the rest obtained from reference TRBV28 and TRBJ2-7, is as follows: DVKVTQSSRYLVKRTGEKVFLECVQDMDHENMFWYRQDPGLGLRLIYFSYDVKMKEKGDIPEGYSVSREKKERFSLILESASTNQTSMYLCASTGLTSGPAYEQYFGPGTRLTVT.